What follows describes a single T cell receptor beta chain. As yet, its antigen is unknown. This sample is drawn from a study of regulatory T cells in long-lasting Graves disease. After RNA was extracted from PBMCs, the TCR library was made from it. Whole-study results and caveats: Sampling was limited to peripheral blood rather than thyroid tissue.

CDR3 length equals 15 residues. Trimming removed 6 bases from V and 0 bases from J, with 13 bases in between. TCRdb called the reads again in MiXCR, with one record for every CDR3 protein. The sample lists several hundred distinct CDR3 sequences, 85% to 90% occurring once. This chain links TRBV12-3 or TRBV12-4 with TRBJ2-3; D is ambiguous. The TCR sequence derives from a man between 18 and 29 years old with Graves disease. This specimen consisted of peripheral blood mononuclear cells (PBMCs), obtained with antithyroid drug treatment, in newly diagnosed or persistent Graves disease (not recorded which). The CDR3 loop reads CASRKARTSTDTQYF. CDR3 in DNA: TGTGCCAGCAGAAAAGCGCGCACTAGCACAGATACGCAGTATTTT.